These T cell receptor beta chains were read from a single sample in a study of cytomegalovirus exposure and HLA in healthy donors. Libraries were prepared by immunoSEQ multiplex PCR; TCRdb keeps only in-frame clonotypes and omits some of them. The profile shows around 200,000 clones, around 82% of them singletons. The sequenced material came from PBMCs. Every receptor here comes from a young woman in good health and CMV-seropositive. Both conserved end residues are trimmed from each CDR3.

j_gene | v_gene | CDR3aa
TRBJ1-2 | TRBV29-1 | SVFKERSGYT
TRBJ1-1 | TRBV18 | ASSPRQGSEAF
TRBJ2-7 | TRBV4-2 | ASSRDRDSREQY
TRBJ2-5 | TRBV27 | ASSLVGTVKETQY
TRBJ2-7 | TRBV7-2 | ASSPVGGAGDYEQY
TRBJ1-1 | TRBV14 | ASSLRTGRNTEAF
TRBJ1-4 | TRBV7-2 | ASSRDRYNEKLF
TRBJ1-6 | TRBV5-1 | ASSLGWQGQNSPLH
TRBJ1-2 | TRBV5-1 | ASSRGSLDGYT
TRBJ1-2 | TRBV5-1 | ASSQATDGYT
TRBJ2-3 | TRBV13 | ASSTTGGSGGAVGSTDTQY
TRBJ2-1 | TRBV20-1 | SSTGARGQF
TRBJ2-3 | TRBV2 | ASLSVREYTDTQY
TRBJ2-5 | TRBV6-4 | ASPPRETQY
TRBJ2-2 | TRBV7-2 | ASTTASGATGELF
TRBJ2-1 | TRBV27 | ASSKPGQGYNEQF
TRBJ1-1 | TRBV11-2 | ASSQTGVPEAF
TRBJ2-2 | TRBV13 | ASSAGPRGAHTGELF
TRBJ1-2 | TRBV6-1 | ASIGRLGSYGYT
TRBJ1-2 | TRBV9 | ASSASGTGASYGYT
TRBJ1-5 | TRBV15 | ATSITGGYQPQH
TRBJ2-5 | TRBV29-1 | SVLTGETQY
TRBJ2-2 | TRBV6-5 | ASSPSGGRTGELF
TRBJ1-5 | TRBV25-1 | ASSKGQPNQPQH
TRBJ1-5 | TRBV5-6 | ASSQTGSQPQH
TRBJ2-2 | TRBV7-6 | ASSVLTGITGELF
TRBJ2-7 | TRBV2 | ASNNRGPEQY